This T cell receptor beta chain was captured by sequencing in a study of read filtering for tumor transcriptome and immune sequencing. Overall study results and limits: The CD138-negative fraction was mixed bone marrow immune cells, not pure T cells.

Many counts were recorded for this clonotype. Its antigen is unidentified. This library used roughly 0.4 ug RNA and molecular barcoded adaptors spanning alpha/delta and beta/gamma chains. TCRdb passed the reads through MiXCR, listing each CDR3 protein once. The data hold tens of thousands of distinct CDR3 sequences, with approximately 20% observed a single time. The sequence was obtained from a donor at least 40 years old with multiple myeloma. Sequencing was performed on a population of CD138-negative cells sorted from bone marrow.

CDR3 in amino acids: CASSSRMNTEAFF. CDR3 DNA sequence: TGTGCCAGCAGCTCACGGATGAACACTGAAGCTTTCTTT. The rearrangement links TRBV7-3 to TRBJ1-1, with D uncertain. Looked up from germline, CDR1 is SGHTA and CDR2 is FQGTGA. The CDR3 is made up of 13 amino acids. V was shortened by 4 bases and J by 0 bases, with 6 bases between the two germline ends.